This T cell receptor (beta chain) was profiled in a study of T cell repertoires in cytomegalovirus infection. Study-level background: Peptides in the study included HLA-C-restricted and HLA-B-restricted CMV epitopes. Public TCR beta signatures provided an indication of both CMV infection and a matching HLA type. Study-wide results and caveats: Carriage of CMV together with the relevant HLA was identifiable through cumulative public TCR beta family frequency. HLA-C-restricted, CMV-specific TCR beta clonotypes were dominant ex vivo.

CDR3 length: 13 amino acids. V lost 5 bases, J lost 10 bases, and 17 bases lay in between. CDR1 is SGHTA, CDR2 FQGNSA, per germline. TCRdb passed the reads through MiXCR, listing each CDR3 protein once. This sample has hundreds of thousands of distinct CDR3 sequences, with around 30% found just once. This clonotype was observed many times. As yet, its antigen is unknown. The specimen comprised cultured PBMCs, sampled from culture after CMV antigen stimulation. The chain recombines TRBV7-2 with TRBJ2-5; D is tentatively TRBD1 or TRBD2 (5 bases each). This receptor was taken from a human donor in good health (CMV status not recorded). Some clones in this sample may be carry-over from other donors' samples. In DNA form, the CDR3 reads TGTGCCAGCAGCCACCGGGACCCTGAGGACCAGTACTTC. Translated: CASSHRDPEDQYF.